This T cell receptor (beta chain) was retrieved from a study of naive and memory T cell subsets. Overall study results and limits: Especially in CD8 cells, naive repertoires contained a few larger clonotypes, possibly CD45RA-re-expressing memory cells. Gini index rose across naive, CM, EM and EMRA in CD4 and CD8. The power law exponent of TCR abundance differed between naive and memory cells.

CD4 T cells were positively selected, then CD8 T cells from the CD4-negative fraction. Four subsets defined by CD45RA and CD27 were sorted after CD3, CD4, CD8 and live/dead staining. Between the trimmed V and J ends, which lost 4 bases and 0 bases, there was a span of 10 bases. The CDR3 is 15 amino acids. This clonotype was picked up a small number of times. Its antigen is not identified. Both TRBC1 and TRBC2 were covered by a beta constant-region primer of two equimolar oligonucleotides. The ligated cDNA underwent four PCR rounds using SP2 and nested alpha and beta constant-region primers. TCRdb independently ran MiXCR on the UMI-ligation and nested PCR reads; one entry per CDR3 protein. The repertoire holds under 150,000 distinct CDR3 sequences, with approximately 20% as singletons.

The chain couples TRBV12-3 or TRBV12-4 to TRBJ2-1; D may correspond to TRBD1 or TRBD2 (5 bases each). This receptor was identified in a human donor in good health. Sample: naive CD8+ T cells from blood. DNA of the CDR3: TGTGCCAGCAGTTCACGGGACCTCTCCTACAATGAGCAGTTCTTC. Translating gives CASSSRDLSYNEQFF.